This T cell receptor beta chain was identified during a study of shared clonotypes between healthy human individuals. Findings and limits, study-wide: Naive CD4 clonotypes overlapped across a handful of donors at roughly 5%.

Germline-derived CDR1 and CDR2 are MNHNS and SASEGT. Trimming took off 1 base at V and 4 bases at J, with 10 bases between the two ends. There are 14 residues in the CDR3. The assay ran at deep level. Sorted-subset replicate PCR reactions were performed with approximately 0.2 ug DNA, corresponding to tens of thousands of T cell genomes. The protocol was immunoSEQ multiplex PCR, while the TCRdb copy is restricted to in-frame clones and leaves out a portion. The sample has over a million clones, around 82% seen once; the top ten hold under 0.65%. Points on this clone: The target antigen is unknown.

The sample was memory CD4+ T cells from PBMCs. Regarding subset: CD45RA-negative fraction. The chain carries TRBV6-1 and TRBJ1-2; D is uncertain. The receptor was derived from a man aged 18 to 29 in good health. Some clones in this sample may be carry-over from other donors' samples. This CDR3 reads CASSEERATYGYTF. For the CDR3, the DNA is TGTGCCAGCAGTGAAGAGCGGGCCACCTATGGCTACACCTTC.